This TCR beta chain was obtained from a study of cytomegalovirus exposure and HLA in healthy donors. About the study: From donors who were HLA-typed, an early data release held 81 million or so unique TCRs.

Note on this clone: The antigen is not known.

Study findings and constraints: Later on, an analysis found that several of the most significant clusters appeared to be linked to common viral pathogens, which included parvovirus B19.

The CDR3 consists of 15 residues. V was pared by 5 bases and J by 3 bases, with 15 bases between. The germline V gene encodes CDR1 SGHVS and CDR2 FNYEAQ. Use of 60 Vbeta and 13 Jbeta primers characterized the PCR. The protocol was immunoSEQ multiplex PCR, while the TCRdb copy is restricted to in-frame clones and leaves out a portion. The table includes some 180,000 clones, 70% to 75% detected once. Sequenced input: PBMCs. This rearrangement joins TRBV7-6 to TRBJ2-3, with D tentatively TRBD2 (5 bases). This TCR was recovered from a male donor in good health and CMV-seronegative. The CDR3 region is CASSEFTSRTDTQYF. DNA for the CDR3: TGTGCCAGCAGCGAGTTCACTAGTCGGACAGATACGCAGTATTTT.